This T cell receptor (beta chain) was identified in a study of Ad26.COV2.S vaccination and SARS-CoV-2 variants (dated by TCRdb to about 2021). Regarding the study in general: Vaccine-arm donors came from COV1001, a multicentre, randomized, double-blind, placebo-controlled phase I-IIa trial of Ad26.COV2.S in healthy adults. Investigators remained blinded to trial group allocation during experiments and outcome assessment. TCRbeta repertoire sequencing served as the tool for gauging how specific and how broad the SARS-CoV-2-reactive T cell receptors were following Ad26.COV2.S vaccination. A total of 32 samples were included in the TCR-sequenced set, comprising about 20 Ad26.COV2.S vaccine recipients, 5 placebo recipients and 8 SARS-CoV-2 convalescent individuals. Dosing of Ad26.COV2.S was intramuscular, at either 5x10^10 or 1x10^11 viral particles, delivered as one shot or as two shots spaced 56 days apart. Trial participants were randomized into five groups of five: low-dose or high-dose Ad26.COV2.S given once or twice, or placebo on both occasions. General study outcomes and caveats: Comparable non-spike TCR breadth was observed between vaccine and placebo recipients, consistent with only spike being contained in the vaccine. The authors noted that total T cell responses may have been underestimated by the TCR breadth and depth analyses. The study was not powered for comparison of responses between vaccine doses or regimens. After vaccination, spike-specific CD8+ and CD4+ T cell responses were reported to show substantial breadth. Higher spike-specific TCR breadth was observed in Ad26.COV2.S recipients than in placebo recipients (P = 0.0014).

The immunoSEQ Assay was the method used to sequence TCRbeta CDR3 regions. After extraction, genomic DNA underwent amplification by bias-controlled multiplex PCR, followed by high-throughput sequencing. Turning to the authors' computational methods: Collapsing and filtering of sequences were performed to quantify the absolute abundance of each unique TCRbeta CDR3 region. T cell fraction was estimated by normalizing TCRbeta template counts to usable DNA, with usable DNA measured through amplification of reference genes found in all nucleated cells. Repertoire TCRs were annotated as SARS-CoV-2-specific when V gene, CDR3 amino acid sequence and J gene were exactly matched to a known reactive TCR set. MIRA supplied the reference SARS-CoV-2 TCR set, which was filtered for enrichment in COVID-19-positive ImmuneCODE repertoires so that public or cross-reactive TCRs were removed. Using the MIRA antigens, annotated TCRs were further analysed by specific ORF or by position within an ORF. Breadth was defined as annotated unique rearrangements over total unique productive rearrangements; depth was the summed frequency of those rearrangements. Group comparisons of TCR breadth used two-sided Wilcoxon rank-sum tests. In TCRdb, the immuneACCESS table is reduced to in-frame sequences with V and J assigned. These tables do not hold every clone; where another copy was compared, an unresolved V gene accounts for under half, and the others remain unexplained. V, J and clone size are those of that table, while D and trimming were read from the DNA. In this sample the table shows a few hundred thousand clones, less than 95% of which occur a single time. The ten top clones hold around 4.2% of the sample.

On this clone itself: Its antigen remains unidentified. The sample holds no much larger clone one base away, and base qualities are not on file.

The treatment or condition tag for this specimen amounts to: roughly 20 received Ad26.COV2.S at low or high dose, single or two shots; five or six received placebo; per-sample allocation not given. For vaccine and placebo recipients, repertoires were sequenced using samples collected on day 63 after the first injection. In Cohort 1b, 20 to 25 adults aged 18-55 years were enrolled at a single site in Boston, USA, between 29 July and 7 August 2020. Ad26.COV2.S consisted of a replication-incompetent adenovirus type 26 vector by which a prefusion-stabilized SARS-CoV-2 spike protein from the original Wuhan strain was expressed. The sample here was peripheral blood, taken in a trial of Ad26.COV2.S vaccine versus placebo. The receptor was isolated from a person aged 18-60 years who received the Ad26.COV2.S COVID-19 vaccine or a placebo.

The CDR3: CASSRLAGGTDTQYF. The DNA sequence is as follows: TGTGCCAGCAGTCGACTAGCGGGGGGCACAGATACGCAGTATTTT. The rearranged chain carries TRBV2 and TRBJ2-3, with 12 central nucleotides matching TRBD2. V is trimmed back by 5 bases and J by 1 base, and the junction contains 1 base that no gene match accounts for. The CDR3 spans 15 residues, from the cysteine through the phenylalanine. Here the CDR3 DNA is all that survives: 45 bases in frame from base 1. The germline V gene sets CDR1 to SNHLY and CDR2 to FYNNEI.